Listed here is a single T cell receptor (beta chain). This CDR3 region has 14 residues. V was clipped by 1 base and J by 5 bases, with 12 bases between them. The germline V gene encodes CDR1 LGHNA and CDR2 YSLEER. This specimen comes from a study of T cells in localized non-small cell lung cancer. Generated by immunoSEQ multiplex PCR, the TCRdb table keeps only in-frame clones and is missing some. Of around 31,000 clones in the sample, 89% were seen once. The clonotype comes from a woman aged 35 to 75 with stage I lung adenocarcinoma. This specimen was peripheral blood, taken before any cancer treatment. The chain is built from TRBV4-3 and TRBJ2-7; D not certain. The CDR3 nucleotides read TGCGCCAGCAGCCAAGTATACGGTTTTGACGAGCAGTACTTC. It encodes CASSQVYGFDEQYF.